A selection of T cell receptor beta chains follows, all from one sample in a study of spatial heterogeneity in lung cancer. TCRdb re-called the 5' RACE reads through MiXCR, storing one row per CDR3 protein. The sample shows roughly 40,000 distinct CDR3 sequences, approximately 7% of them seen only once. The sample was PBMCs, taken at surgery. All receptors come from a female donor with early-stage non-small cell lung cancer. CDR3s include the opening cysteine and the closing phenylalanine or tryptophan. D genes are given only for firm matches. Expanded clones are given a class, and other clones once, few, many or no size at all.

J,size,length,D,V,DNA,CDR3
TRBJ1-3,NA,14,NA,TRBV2,TGTGCCAGCAGTAGGGCGACGGAAGAAAACACCATATATTTT,CASSRATEENTIYF
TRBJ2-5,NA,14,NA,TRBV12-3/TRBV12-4,TGTGCCAGCAGTATCCGGGACTCGGGGGAGACCCAGTACTTC,CASSIRDSGETQYF
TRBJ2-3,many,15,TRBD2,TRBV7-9,TGTGCCAGCAGCCCCCTAGCGGGGGTCACAGATACGCAGTATTTT,CASSPLAGVTDTQYF
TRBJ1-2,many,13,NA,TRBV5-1,TGCGCCAGCAGCTTGGTCGCGGACCGGGACTACACCTTC,CASSLVADRDYTF
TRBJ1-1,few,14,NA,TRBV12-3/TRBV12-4,TGTGCCAGCAGTTTAAACGGGCCTCACACTGAAGCTTTCTTT,CASSLNGPHTEAFF
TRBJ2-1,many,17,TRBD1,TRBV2,TGTGCCAGCAATCGACAGGGCGCCGAACTCTCCTACAATGAGCAGTTCTTC,CASNRQGAELSYNEQFF
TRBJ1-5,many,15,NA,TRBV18,TGTGCCAGCTCACCATCGATCGGCGGGAATCAGCCCCAGCATTTT,CASSPSIGGNQPQHF
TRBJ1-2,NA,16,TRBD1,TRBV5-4,TGTGCCAGCAGCTTGGTTGCAGGGGGCACGTACTATGGCTACACCTTC,CASSLVAGGTYYGYTF
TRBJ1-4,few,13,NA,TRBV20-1,TGCAGTGCTAGAGATCCCAGGACCGAAAAACTGTTTTTT,CSARDPRTEKLFF
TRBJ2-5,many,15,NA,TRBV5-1,TGCGCCAGCAGCTTGGTGGGCACGTTAGAAGAGACCCAGTACTTC,CASSLVGTLEETQYF
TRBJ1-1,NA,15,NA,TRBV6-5,TGTGCCAGCAGTTACTCGAGGCGCGGGGGCACTGAAGCTTTCTTT,CASSYSRRGGTEAFF
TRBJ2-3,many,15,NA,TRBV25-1,TGTGCCAGCAGCCCATCAGGGAGTCGGGCAGATACGCAGTATTTT,CASSPSGSRADTQYF
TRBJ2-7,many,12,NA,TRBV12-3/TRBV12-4,TGTGCCAGCAGTTTAAAGGTACACGAGCAGTACTTC,CASSLKVHEQYF
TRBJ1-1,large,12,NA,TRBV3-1,TGTGCCAGCAGCCAAGAGGGAAGGGTAGCTTTCTTT,CASSQEGRVAFF
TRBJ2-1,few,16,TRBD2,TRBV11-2,TGTGCCAGCAGCTCCCGGGGGAGACTAGCTTTTAATGAGCAGTTCTTC,CASSSRGRLAFNEQFF
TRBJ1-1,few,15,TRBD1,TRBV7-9,TGTGCCAGCAGCCCCGCCGGACAGGGCGGAACTGAAGCTTTCTTT,CASSPAGQGGTEAFF
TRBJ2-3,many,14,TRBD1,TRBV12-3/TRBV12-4,TGTGCCAGCAGCTATATTCATCGACAGGGAACGCAGTATTTT,CASSYIHRQGTQYF
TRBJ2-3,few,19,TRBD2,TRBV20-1,TGCAGTGCTAGAGATAGAGTAAGCGGGGGGGCCCTCGTCGCAGATACGCAGTATTTT,CSARDRVSGGALVADTQYF
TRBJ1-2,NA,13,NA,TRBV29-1,TGCAGCGCGTGGTCCCCCACTAACTATGGCTACACCTTC,CSAWSPTNYGYTF
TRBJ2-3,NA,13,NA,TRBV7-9,TGTGCCAGCAGCTTAGAATTGACCGGTACGCAGTATTTT,CASSLELTGTQYF
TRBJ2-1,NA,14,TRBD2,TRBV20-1,TGCAGTGTCCGAGGTACTAGCGGGTACAATGAGCAGTTCTTC,CSVRGTSGYNEQFF
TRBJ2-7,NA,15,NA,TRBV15,TGTGCCACCAGCAGAGCGGTGGCAGGGTTATACGAGCAGTACTTC,CATSRAVAGLYEQYF
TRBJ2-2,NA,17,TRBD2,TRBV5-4,TGTGCCAGCAGCTTTGGGACTACTATCTCGAACACCGGGGAGCTGTTTTTT,CASSFGTTISNTGELFF
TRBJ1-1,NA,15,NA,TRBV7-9,TGTGCCAGCAGCTTAGTAACAGGTTGGAACACTGAAGCTTTCTTT,CASSLVTGWNTEAFF
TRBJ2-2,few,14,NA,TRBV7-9,TGTGCCAGCAGAACTACCGCGAACACCGGGGAGCTGTTTTTT,CASRTTANTGELFF
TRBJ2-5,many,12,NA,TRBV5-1,TGCGCCAGCAGGACAGGCCAAGAGACCCAGTACTTC,CASRTGQETQYF
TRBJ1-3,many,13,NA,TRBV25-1,TGTGCCAGCAGTGAACCAGGGGGAAACACCATATATTTT,CASSEPGGNTIYF
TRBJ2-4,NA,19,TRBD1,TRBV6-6,TGTGCCAGCAGTTACTCTACAGGGGCGCAGGGTTTTGCCAAAAACATTCAGTACTTC,CASSYSTGAQGFAKNIQYF
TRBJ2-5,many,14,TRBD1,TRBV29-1,TGCAGCACTTCCGGGACAGGGGTGGAAGAGACCCAGTACTTC,CSTSGTGVEETQYF
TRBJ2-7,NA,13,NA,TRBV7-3,TGTGCCAGCAGCTTAATAGATTCGGGGGAGCAGTACTTC,CASSLIDSGEQYF
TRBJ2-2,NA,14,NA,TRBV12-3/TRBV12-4,TGTGCCAGCAGTTTCTCGGACTTAACCGGGGAGCTGTTTTTT,CASSFSDLTGELFF
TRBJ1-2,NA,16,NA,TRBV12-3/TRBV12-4,TGTGCCAGCAGTTTCGGGACTCTCGCGGCCTTCTATGGCTACACCTTC,CASSFGTLAAFYGYTF
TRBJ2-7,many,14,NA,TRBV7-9,TGTGCCAGCAGCTTAAGGGCAGGGGGGTACGAGCAGTACTTC,CASSLRAGGYEQYF
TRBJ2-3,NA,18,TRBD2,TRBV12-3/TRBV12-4,TGTGCCAGCAGTTTGGGACTAGCGGGGGGAATAGGCACAGATACGCAGTATTTT,CASSLGLAGGIGTDTQYF
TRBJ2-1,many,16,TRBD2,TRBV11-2,TGTGCCAGCAGCATCCAGGGACTAGCGGGGGGGTATGAGCAGTTCTTC,CASSIQGLAGGYEQFF
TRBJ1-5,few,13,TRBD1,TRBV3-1,TGTGCCAGCAGCGACAGGGTCAATCAGCCCCAGCATTTT,CASSDRVNQPQHF
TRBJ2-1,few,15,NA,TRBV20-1,TGCAGTGCTAGCGGGGGGGACAGCTCCTACAATGAGCAGTTCTTC,CSASGGDSSYNEQFF
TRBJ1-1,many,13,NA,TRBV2,TGTGCCAGCAGTGAAGCGCTCGGGAGTAAAGCTTTCTTT,CASSEALGSKAFF
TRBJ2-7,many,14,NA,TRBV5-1,TGCGCCAGCAGCCTGATATCGTCGTCCTACGAGCAGTACTTC,CASSLISSSYEQYF
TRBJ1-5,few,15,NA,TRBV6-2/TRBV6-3,TGTGCCAGCAGTTACCCGACAGAAGACAATCAGCCCCAGCATTTT,CASSYPTEDNQPQHF
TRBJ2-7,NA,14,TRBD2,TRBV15,TGTGCCACCAGCCCACGTAGCGGGGGATACGAGCAGTACTTC,CATSPRSGGYEQYF
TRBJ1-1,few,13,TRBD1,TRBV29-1,TGCAGCGTGAACAGGGGGCTAAACACTGAAGCTTTCTTT,CSVNRGLNTEAFF
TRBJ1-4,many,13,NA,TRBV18,TGTGCCAGCTCACAATGGGAAAATGAAAAACTGTTTTTT,CASSQWENEKLFF
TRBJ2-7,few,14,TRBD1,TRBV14,TGTGCCAGCAGCCAAAGGGGGCGCTCCTACGAGCAGTACTTC,CASSQRGRSYEQYF
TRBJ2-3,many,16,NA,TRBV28,TGTGCCAGCCCCGCGGCGGGGGGACAGGGCCCAGATACGCAGTATTTT,CASPAAGGQGPDTQYF
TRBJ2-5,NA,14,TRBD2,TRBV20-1,TGCAGTGCTAGAGGCGGGGGTTTACAAGAGACCCAGTACTTC,CSARGGGLQETQYF
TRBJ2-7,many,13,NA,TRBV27,TGTGCCAGCCGGGAGGACAGAGACTACGAGCAGTACTTC,CASREDRDYEQYF
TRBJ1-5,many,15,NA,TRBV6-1,TGTGCCAGCACCTCAGATTCAGGGTGGAATCAGCCCCAGCATTTT,CASTSDSGWNQPQHF